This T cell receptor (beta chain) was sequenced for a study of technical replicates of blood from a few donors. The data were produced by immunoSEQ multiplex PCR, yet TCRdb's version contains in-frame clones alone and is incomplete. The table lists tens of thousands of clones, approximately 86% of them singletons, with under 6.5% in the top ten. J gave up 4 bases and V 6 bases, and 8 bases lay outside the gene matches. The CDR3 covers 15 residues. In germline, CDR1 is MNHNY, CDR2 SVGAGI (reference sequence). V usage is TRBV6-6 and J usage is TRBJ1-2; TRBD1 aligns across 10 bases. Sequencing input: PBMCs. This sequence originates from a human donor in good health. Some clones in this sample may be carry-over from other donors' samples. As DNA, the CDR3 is TGTGCCAGCAGCACGACAGGGGGCTCTGGCTATGGCTACACCTTC. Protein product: CASSTTGGSGYGYTF.